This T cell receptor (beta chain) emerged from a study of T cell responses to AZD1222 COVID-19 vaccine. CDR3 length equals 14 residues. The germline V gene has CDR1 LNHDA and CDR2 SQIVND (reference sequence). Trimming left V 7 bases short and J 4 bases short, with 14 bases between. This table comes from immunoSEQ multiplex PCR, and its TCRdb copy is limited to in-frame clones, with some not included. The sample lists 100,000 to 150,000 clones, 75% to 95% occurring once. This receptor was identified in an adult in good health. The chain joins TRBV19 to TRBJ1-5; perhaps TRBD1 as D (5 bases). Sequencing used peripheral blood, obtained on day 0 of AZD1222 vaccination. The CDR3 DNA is TGTGCCAGTATTGGGATAGAGGGGAATCAGCCCCAGCATTTT. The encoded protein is CASIGIEGNQPQHF.